The 21 T cell receptor beta chains below all came from one sample that was sequenced in a study of shared clonotypes between healthy human individuals. TCRdb's copy holds only in-frame clones and misses some; the assay was immunoSEQ multiplex PCR. In the table there are about 510,000 clones, 75% to 80% of which are singletons. The sequenced sample consisted of PBMCs. The receptors were sampled from a woman between 40 and 55 years old in good health. Some clones in this sample may be carry-over from other donors' samples.

V gene TRBV19 combines with J gene TRBJ2-1; 8 bases are shared with TRBD1. The V gene's germline CDR1 is LNHDA and CDR2 SQIVND (reference sequence). The CDR3 totals 14 residues. The V segment lost 6 bases and the J segment 7 bases; nucleotides outside the gene matches: 8. CDR3 in amino acids: CASSLRGRRNEQFF. The CDR3 DNA reads as TGTGCCAGTAGCCTCAGGGGGCGCAGGAATGAGCAGTTCTTC. Filled out from reference TRBV19 and TRBJ2-1, the complete variable domain reads DGGITQSPKYLFRKEGQNVTLSCEQNLNHDAMYWYRQDPGQGLRLIYYSQIVNDFQKGDIAEGYSVSREKKESFPLTVTSAQKNPTAFYLCASSLRGRRNEQFFGPGTRLTVL.

The gene calls are TRBV5-1 and TRBJ2-2; D uncertain. The germline gives CDR1 SGHRS, CDR2 YFSETQ. The CDR3 extends over 13 amino acids. Trimming stripped 2 bases from V and 8 bases from J, with 10 bases between. CDR3 region: CASSLSEEGELFF. The CDR3 DNA follows: TGCGCCAGCAGCTTAAGCGAGGAGGGGGAGCTGTTTTTT.

V gene TRBV5-6 combines with J gene TRBJ2-1; 9 bases match TRBD2. This CDR3 contains 13 residues. CDR1 is SGHDT and CDR2 is YYEEEE in the germline V gene. V lost 2 bases, J lost 12 bases, and 6 bases stayed unmatched. CDR3 DNA sequence: TGTGCCAGCAGCTTACTAGCGGGCGGGGGGCAGTTCTTC. Protein: CASSLLAGGGQFF. The full variable domain, with the rest looked up from reference TRBV5-6 and TRBJ2-1, is DAGVTQSPTHLIKTRGQQVTLRCSPKSGHDTVSWYQQALGQGPQFIFQYYEEEERQRGNFPDRFSGHQFPNYSSELNVNALLLGDSALYLCASSLLAGGGQFFGPGTRLTVL.

This clone has a handful of counts. The gene calls are TRBV20-1 and TRBJ1-1; D perhaps matches TRBD1 (6 bases). Germline CDR1 is DFQATT and CDR2 is SNEGSKA (reference sequence). Trimming took 0 bases from V and 8 from J, leaving 7 bases between them. This CDR3 spans 11 amino acids. The CDR3 DNA reads as TGCAGTGCTAGAGATGACAGGGAAGCTTTCTTT. This translates into CSARDDREAFF.

CDR3 nucleotide sequence: TGTGCCAGCAGCTTTGAGGGAGGTCGGCAGGGCTATGGCTACACCTTC. This encodes CASSFEGGRQGYGYTF. The genes are TRBV7-9 and TRBJ1-2, with D maybe TRBD1 (5 bases). CDR3 size: 16 residues. V lost 3 bases, J lost 4 bases, and 18 bases lay in between. Germline V gene sequence: CDR1 SEHNR, CDR2 FQNEAQ (reference sequence).

The J gene is TRBJ2-1, the V gene TRBV5-4; TRBD2 matches at 12 bases. The germline gives CDR1 SGHNT, CDR2 YYREEE (reference sequence). V was clipped by 2 bases and J by 5 bases; unmatched bases: 11. The CDR3 totals 18 residues. The CDR3 sequence: CASSFGTSGQRPNNEQFF. DNA of the CDR3: TGTGCCAGCAGCTTCGGGACTAGCGGGCAAAGACCTAACAATGAGCAGTTCTTC.

The chain links TRBV6-5 to TRBJ2-2, with D possibly being TRBD1 or TRBD2 (5 bases each). Between the trimmed V and J ends, which lost 3 bases and 3 bases, there was a span of 14 bases. CDR3 size: 16 residues. Germline-derived CDR1 and CDR2 are MNHEY and SVGAGI. The CDR3 sequence is CASSYGRGVDTGELFF. CDR3 nucleotides: TGTGCCAGCAGTTATGGGAGAGGGGTAGACACCGGGGAGCTGTTTTTT.

The CDR3 DNA is TGTGCCAGCAGCTTGGCATCGGGAGGAGGATACAATGAGCAGTTCTTC. Its translation: CASSLASGGGYNEQFF. The rearrangement joins TRBV5-4 to TRBJ2-1, with TRBD2 matching 7 bases. Germline lookup yields CDR1 SGHNT and CDR2 YYREEE (reference sequence). This CDR3 has 16 amino acids. Trimming took 0 bases from V and 4 from J; bases not matched to a gene: 7.

This chain uses TRBV11-2 with TRBJ1-5; no firm D call. Trimming pared 5 bases from V and 0 bases from J, leaving 11 bases between. This CDR3 has 15 residues. CDR1 and CDR2 from the germline V gene are SGHAT and FQNNGV. CDR3 loop: CASSPGPYSNQPQHF. DNA of the CDR3: TGTGCCAGCAGCCCTGGGCCCTATAGCAATCAGCCCCAGCATTTT.

For this clone: A read error is likely here: a far larger clone is one base away. This CDR3 is also generated by other DNA sequences in the sample. The chain employs TRBV7-9 and TRBJ2-1; 9 positions match TRBD2. The germline CDR1 and CDR2 sequences are SEHNR and FQNEAQ (reference sequence). V shed 5 bases, J shed 0 bases, and the junction held 2 bases outside the gene matches. CDR3 length: 15 amino acids. CDR3 in amino acids: CASSLSGSSYNEQFF. The CDR3 nucleotides are TGTGCCAGCAGCCTTAGCGGGAGCTCCTACAATGAGCAGTTCTTC.

This clone was seen more than once but under ten times. This rearrangement joins TRBV28 to TRBJ2-2; 8 nucleotides line up with TRBD1. The CDR3 totals 16 residues. V was clipped by 6 bases and J by 1 base; unmatched bases: 7. The V gene's germline CDR1 is MDHEN and CDR2 SYDVKM. CDR3 coding DNA: TGTGCCAGCAGCTGGGACAGGTGGGTGAACACCGGGGAGCTGTTTTTT. Protein sequence: CASSWDRWVNTGELFF.

The table lists this clone with a count of one. No conserved phenylalanine or tryptophan ends this CDR3, so it is likely a read error. The limits of the CDR3 on the DNA are not certain, so only TCRdb's listed CDR3 is given. This sequence joins TRBV6-6 and TRBJ1-2. 15 amino acids form the CDR3, both terminal residues included. The germline CDR1 and CDR2 sequences are MNHNY and SVGAGI (reference sequence). This chain's CDR3 is CASSQKGGRTACEFS.

The V call is TRBV6-1, the J call TRBJ2-3; D may correspond to TRBD1 or TRBD2 (7 bases each). The length of the CDR3 is 15 residues. The germline gives CDR1 MNHNS, CDR2 SASEGT. Deletions cut 4 bases from V and 5 bases from J, with 16 bases between. The CDR3 sequence: CASSVRQGGGDTQYF. The CDR3 nucleotides read TGTGCCAGCAGTGTCCGACAGGGAGGGGGAGATACGCAGTATTTT.

This clone was seen once. The J gene is TRBJ2-1, the V gene TRBV18; 8 bases match TRBD2. The germline gives CDR1 KGHSH, CDR2 LQKENI. V was clipped by 2 bases and J by 7 bases; unmatched bases: 4. The CDR3 sequence is 14 residues long. CDR3 sequence reads: CASSPTGGPNEQFF. The CDR3, as DNA: TGTGCCAGCTCACCAACGGGAGGGCCGAATGAGCAGTTCTTC.

The CDR3: CASSTEGLRTSYEQYF. The CDR3 nucleotides are TGTGCCAGCAGTACCGAGGGCTTACGGACCTCCTACGAGCAGTACTTC. The chain links TRBV28 to TRBJ2-7; maybe TRBD2 (5 bases). The ends were cut back, 5 bases at V and 0 bases at J, with 17 bases in the middle. The germline CDR1 and CDR2 sequences are MDHEN and SYDVKM. The CDR3 is 16 amino acids.

This clone was recorded at least ten times. This chain connects TRBV27 to TRBJ1-1, with 7 positions matching TRBD1. The J segment lost 7 bases and the V segment lost 4 bases, leaving 9 bases of the junction unmatched. The CDR3 covers 14 residues. Germline V gene lookup returns CDR1 MNHEY and CDR2 SMNVEV (reference sequence). CDR3 sequence reads: CASSWDSPEGEAFF. DNA for the CDR3: TGTGCCAGCAGTTGGGACAGCCCTGAGGGTGAAGCTTTCTTT.

The chain has TRBV30 and TRBJ1-2; TRBD1 aligns across 8 bases. The CDR3 consists of 14 residues. J was trimmed by 0 bases and V by 5 bases; bases with no gene match: 5. Germline CDR1 GTSNPN, CDR2 SVGIG (reference sequence). In nucleotides, the CDR3 is TGTGCCTGGGGGCGGGGACAGGCTAACTATGGCTACACCTTC. Its protein product is CAWGRGQANYGYTF. Together with reference TRBV30 and TRBJ1-2, the CDR3 gives the full variable domain: SQTIHQWPATLVQPVGSPLSLECTVEGTSNPNLYWYRQAAGRGLQLLFYSVGIGQISSEVPQNLSASRPQDRQFILSSKKLLLSDSGFYLCAWGRGQANYGYTFGSGTRLTVV.

The V call is TRBV28, the J call TRBJ2-3; 9 bases agree with TRBD2. The CDR3 runs to 14 residues. The V gene's germline CDR1 is MDHEN and CDR2 SYDVKM. Trimming cost V 6 bases and J 4 bases; bases outside gene matches: 5. CDR3 loop: CASRPGLASDTQYF. The CDR3 coding sequence is TGTGCCAGCAGACCGGGACTAGCCTCAGATACGCAGTATTTT.

The chain couples TRBV7-9 to TRBJ2-3; D is ambiguous. V was trimmed by 2 bases and J by 6 bases, leaving 6 bases between them. Germline lookup yields CDR1 SEHNR and CDR2 FQNEAQ (reference sequence). The CDR3 covers 12 residues. The CDR3 DNA reads as TGTGCCAGCAGCTTATTAGAGGATACGCAGTATTTT. This sequence encodes CASSLLEDTQYF.

CDR3 sequence: CATRETGSRDTEAFF. The CDR3 region has the DNA TGCGCCACTCGGGAGACAGGGTCACGAGACACTGAAGCTTTCTTT. The chain links TRBV5-1 to TRBJ1-1, with TRBD1 matching 7 bases. The V gene end was trimmed by 9 bases and the J gene end by 3 bases; junction bases not matched to a gene: 14. This CDR3 is built from 15 residues. The germline V gene has CDR1 SGHRS and CDR2 YFSETQ.

The chain combines TRBV28 with TRBJ2-5; D is unresolved. The J call may be in error: the DNA end matches TRBJ2-7 better. This CDR3 has 18 amino acids. The germline V gene encodes CDR1 MDHEN and CDR2 SYDVKM. The CDR3 sequence is CASSFIFPGRPRSYEQYF. CDR3 nucleotide sequence: TGTGCCAGCAGTTTTATATTCCCCGGGCGGCCCCGCTCCTACGAGCAGTACTTC.